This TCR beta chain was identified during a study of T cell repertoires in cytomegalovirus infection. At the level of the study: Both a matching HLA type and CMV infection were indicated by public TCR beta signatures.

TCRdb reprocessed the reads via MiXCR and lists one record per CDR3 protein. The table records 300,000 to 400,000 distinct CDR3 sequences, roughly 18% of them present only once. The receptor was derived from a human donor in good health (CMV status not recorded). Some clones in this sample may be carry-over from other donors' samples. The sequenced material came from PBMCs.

CDR3 nucleotides: TGCAGTGCTAACAGAGGCTACCGTGAGCAGTTCTTC. Its protein is CSANRGYREQFF. This chain connects TRBV20-1 to TRBJ2-1; D is unclear. Trimming pared 4 bases from V and 9 bases from J, leaving 13 bases between. This CDR3 has 12 residues. Germline V gene lookup returns CDR1 DFQATT and CDR2 SNEGSKA (reference sequence).